One and the same sample provided the 13 T cell receptor beta chains below, sequenced in a study of T cell responses to AZD1222 COVID-19 vaccine. Clones were sequenced by immunoSEQ multiplex PCR, and TCRdb holds only the in-frame ones, with some missing. Of roughly 160,000 clones listed, about 91% were seen once; the top ten hold 1% to 1.5%. Here the sequenced sample was peripheral blood, taken 28 days after the second AZD1222 dose. The receptors originated from an adult who received the AZD1222 COVID-19 vaccine.

This clone appeared a few times. This sequence joins TRBV2 and TRBJ2-7, with 7 bases fitting TRBD2. V trimming: 11 bases; J trimming: 2 bases; junction bases outside the gene matches: 9. The CDR3 extends over 13 amino acids. Germline V gene sequence: CDR1 SNHLY, CDR2 FYNNEI. In DNA form, the CDR3 reads TGTGCCGCTAAGCGGGACCTCCCCTACGAGCAGTACTTC. Its protein is CAAKRDLPYEQYF.

This clone was seen just once. CDR3 DNA: TGTGCCAGTAGTTCGCAGATTTGGGGTTCGGGCGAGCAGTACTTC. It is translated as CASSSQIWGSGEQYF. The chain joins TRBV19 to TRBJ2-7; D unresolved. Trimming took 5 bases from V and 6 from J, leaving 20 bases between them. The CDR3 is 15 residues long. Germline lookup yields CDR1 LNHDA and CDR2 SQIVND (reference sequence).

The rearrangement joins TRBV24-1 to TRBJ1-2, with D perhaps matching TRBD1 (5 bases). V was clipped by 3 bases and J by 8 bases, with 15 bases between them. The length of the CDR3 is 14 residues. Germline V gives CDR1 KGHDR, CDR2 SFDVKD. CDR3 sequence reads: CATSDGAYSKGYTF. CDR3 sequence (DNA): TGTGCCACCAGTGATGGGGCGTACAGTAAAGGCTACACCTTC.

The V and J genes are TRBV21-1 and TRBJ1-2; the table's D call, TRBD1, has no DNA check behind it. TRBV21-1 is a documented pseudogene. The CDR3 contains 13 residues. The CDR3 nucleotides are TGTGCCAGCAGCTTACGACAGGGCAAGGGCTACACCTTC. This encodes CASSLRQGKGYTF.

CDR3 in DNA: TGTGCCAGCAGCCAATTAAGGGGACTAAGCGGCTACACCTTC. Protein sequence: CASSQLRGLSGYTF. The V and J genes are TRBV16 and TRBJ1-2, with TRBD1 as a possible D gene (5 bases). The V gene lost 1 base and the J gene lost 8 bases, with 14 bases spanning the gap. This CDR3 region has 14 residues. Germline CDR1 is KGHSY and CDR2 is FQNENV.

The chain has TRBV9 and TRBJ1-6, with D uncertain. The V gene's germline CDR1 is SGDLS and CDR2 YYNGEE. Trimming removed 2 bases from V and 8 bases from J, with 11 bases in between. The CDR3 loop spans 14 amino acids. The CDR3 nucleotides read TGTGCCAGCAGCGTGGGGAATTCGGATTCACCCCTCCACTTT. Its protein product is CASSVGNSDSPLHF.

The chain carries TRBV6-5 and TRBJ2-7, with a possible D match to TRBD1 (5 bases). The CDR3 extends over 15 amino acids. Trimming stripped 0 bases from V and 1 base from J, with 10 bases between. The germline CDR1 and CDR2 sequences are MNHEY and SVGAGI. The CDR3 region has the DNA TGTGCCAGCAGTTACTCTGGGGCAGGTTCCTACGAGCAGTACTTC. Protein sequence: CASSYSGAGSYEQYF.

This clone was seen ten or more times. V is TRBV6-2 or TRBV6-3 and J is TRBJ2-6, with D tentatively TRBD1 or TRBD2 (5 bases each). The CDR3 has 19 residues. Germline V gene sequence: CDR1 MNHEY, CDR2 SVGEGT. Trimming removed 2 bases from V and 0 bases from J, with 17 bases in between. DNA for the CDR3: TGTGCCAGCAGTTACGAGGGCTCAGGGTCCGCCTCTGGGGCCAACGTCCTGACTTTC. It yields the protein CASSYEGSGSASGANVLTF.

This clone was seen a few times. The chain links TRBV24-1 to TRBJ1-4, with a weak D call TRBD1 (5 bases). Germline assignment: CDR1 KGHDR and CDR2 SFDVKD. The CDR3 has 15 amino acids. The V end lost 8 bases, the J end lost 6 bases, and 18 bases lay between the germline ends. CDR3 bases: TGTGCCACCACCTTAATATTATCCAGGGATGAAAAACTGTTTTTT. This gives the protein CATTLILSRDEKLFF.

The chain combines TRBV7-2 with TRBJ2-3, with 11 bases lining up with TRBD2. From germline, CDR1 is SGHTA and CDR2 FQGNSA. The junction had 3 bases not matched to a gene; V was cut back by 5 bases and J by 2 bases. The CDR3 extends over 15 amino acids. CDR3 DNA sequence: TGTGCCAGCAGCAAACTAGCGGGGGTCACAGATACGCAGTATTTT. Its protein is CASSKLAGVTDTQYF.

This sequence joins TRBV20-1 and TRBJ2-1; D is unclear. The CDR3 is made up of 11 amino acids. Germline CDR1 DFQATT, CDR2 SNEGSKA (reference sequence). Trimming left V 6 bases short and J 11 bases short, with 14 bases between. The CDR3 loop is CSAPDGWQQFF. The CDR3 region has the DNA TGCAGTGCCCCCGACGGGTGGCAGCAGTTCTTC.

The V call is TRBV11-2, the J call TRBJ2-7; D remains unclear. Germline assignment: CDR1 SGHAT and CDR2 FQNNGV. Trimming stripped 6 bases from V and 2 bases from J, with 8 bases between. This CDR3 spans 12 amino acids. The CDR3 nucleotides read TGTGCCAGCAGTTGGGCGGCCTACGAGCAGTACTTC. Its translation is CASSWAAYEQYF.

V is TRBV29-1 and J is TRBJ1-1, with D maybe TRBD1 (5 bases). V lost 7 bases and J lost 0, with 12 bases in between. Looked up from germline, CDR1 is SQVTM and CDR2 is ANQGSEA. The CDR3 loop spans 13 amino acids. CDR3 coding DNA: TGCAGCGCTCTTGGGGGGTTGAACACTGAAGCTTTCTTT. The encoded protein is CSALGGLNTEAFF.